Below, one TCR beta chain is given with its context. The antigen this receptor binds is unknown. The sample holds no much larger clone one base away, and base qualities are not on file. This sample stems from a study of cytomegalovirus exposure and HLA in healthy donors listed by TCRdb under 2017. Background on the whole study: According to an earlier analysis of 450 to 650 of the donors, 150 million to 200 million T cells yielded some 120 million unique TCR beta sequences and 250 to 350 Gb of sequence data. An early release covering just under 650 HLA-typed donors comprised 300 to 350 gigabases of sequencing data and around 85 million unique TCR sequences. Of the 300 to 450 genotyped donors, 65% to 90% fell in the genetic ancestry cluster associated with self-reported Caucasian donors. The study aimed to test whether cataloging public T cell receptors could reveal signatures of past pathogen exposure. The T cell repertoires of 666 subjects were profiled by immunosequencing and related to cytomegalovirus serostatus. In addition to the first cohort of 666 subjects, a separate validation cohort of approximately 130 different subjects was used. The study combined high-throughput TCR immunosequencing, statistical association of individual TCRs with disease status, and machine learning to predict cytomegalovirus infection status. A later analysis re-examined previously published TCR beta repertoires from roughly 650 donors and added high-resolution HLA genotyping to investigate patterns of TCR occurrence. In the later analysis, no new phenotypic data were used to find candidate immune exposures; instead, reliance was placed on TCR beta sequences and their occurrence across donors. An earlier analysis of 587 of the donors used high-throughput TCR beta sequencing to judge whether each TCR beta V gene segment behaved as functional or pseudogenic. Donor age, sex, ethnicity and CMV serostatus were collected together with the repertoire data. A later genetic analysis used genome-wide SNP genotypes for about three fifths of the 666 donors, treating that subset as a discovery cohort. Every repertoire in the discovery cohort had been generated on one and the same sequencing platform. Both class I and class II loci were covered by HLA typing, at four-digit resolution. The number of typed donors differed by locus: roughly 620-630 for A, B, C, DRB1 and DQB1; 500 to 550 for DQA1; some 590 for DPA1; and 400 to 480 for DPB1. Roughly five DR-DQ haplotypes were treated as single units for association and clustering because of strong linkage in the cohort. Across about 370 genotyped donors of the cohort, an average of about 220,000 unique TCR beta nucleotide sequences per donor were sequenced, and roughly a sixth of those sequences were non-productive.

The library came from the immunoSEQ multiplex PCR assay. A mixture of 60 forward primers for TCR Vbeta segments and 13 reverse primers for TCR Jbeta segments was used in the multiplex PCR. A multiplex PCR assay on genomic DNA amplified the CDR3 region of rearranged TCR beta genes. The amplified TCR beta libraries were sequenced on the Illumina HiSeq System as 87-base-pair reads. Per the source publication's procedure: A later analysis counted approximately 74 million unique TCR beta chains across the roughly 700 repertoires, and roughly 9.9 million of these chains were shared by at least two donors. To remove PCR and sequencing errors, raw reads were error-corrected and collapsed into unique sequences using a nearest-neighbor algorithm that merged closely related sequences. CDR3 sequences were aligned to IMGT reference sequences to assign V, D and J gene segments. For a sequence to be retained, a match of at least six nucleotides to both a V gene segment and a J gene segment was required. Rearrangements were called productive when the CDR3 lacked stop codons and stayed in frame with V and J; all others were non-productive. CDR3 was defined by IMGT convention, running from the second conserved V-encoded cysteine to the conserved J-encoded phenylalanine. In an earlier analysis of approximately 500 of the donors, sequences lacking an unambiguous match to a single V gene segment were excluded. In an earlier analysis of about 590 of the donors, a V segment was called functional when productive rearrangements were above 56.7%, and segregating when the standard deviation between donors exceeded 5%. To diagnose cytomegalovirus status from the catalog of TCR beta chain sequences, a statistical classification framework was built. In a later analysis, V and J genes were assigned by comparing TCR nucleotide sequences against IMGT/GENE-DB human TR gene sequences. Using the TCRdist pipeline, a later analysis assigned CDR3 sequences along with most-parsimonious VDJ recombination scenarios. In a later analysis, each TCR beta chain was defined by its CDR3 amino acid sequence together with its V-gene family, and reads lacking a unique V-gene family were excluded. A later analysis removed 500 to 650 highly shared, low-generation-probability nucleotide sequences to deal with suspected cross-contamination and a sequencing artifact. For each public chain, a later analysis derived a clonal expansion index from normalized ranks of inferred template counts within each repertoire. In a later analysis, generation probabilities were computed with a VDJ recombination model fitted to out-of-frame rearrangements, and the resulting probabilities were checked against IGoR. In a later analysis, hypergeometric tests were used to score TCR-TCR, TCR-HLA and TCR-CMV co-occurrence, with a repertoire-size bias correction applied to TCR pairs. To estimate false discovery rates, a later analysis permuted the HLA or CMV assignments 20 times. In a later analysis, co-occurring TCRs were grouped using DBSCAN, with TCRdist sequence similarity added in when clustering inside HLA-allele-positive subsets. For co-occurrence clustering, repertoires with fewer than 30,000 or more than 120,000 public chains were excluded, along with roughly 5 repertoires with anomalous nucleotide sharing. TCRdb retrieved this table from immuneACCESS and kept in-frame rearrangements only. Not all clones are present; in checked studies, unresolved V genes account for under half, and no reason is known for the remainder. That table supplies the V and J calls and clone size; D and trimming were determined from the DNA. The sample data list about 190,000 clones, and around 87% of these were observed just once. 1.3% of the sample rests with the top ten.

The paper's findings and limits, for the study overall: A further reported finding was that TCR beta sequences accurately predicted the HLA-A and HLA-B alleles for most subjects in the first cohort. The only immune exposure information available for the cohort was CMV serostatus. An earlier analysis of 450 to 750 of the donors showed that most TCR beta V segments appeared in productive rearrangements either about 90% or about 30% of the time, which broadly matched IMGT annotations. According to a later analysis, parvovirus B19, influenza, CMV and Epstein-Barr virus appeared linked to several top co-occurrence clusters. Because counts were too low, about 15 rarely observed V segments, including chromosome 9 orphons, were left out of the earlier analysis of several hundred of the donors. A later genetic analysis reported fewer N-insertions in productive TCRs among donors in an Asian-associated ancestry cluster than the approximately 700-donor mean. Specific HLA alleles were associated with 18,000 or so TCR beta sequences at a false discovery rate of 0.05 in a later analysis. The authors suggested that the approach could potentially be generalized to other disease states and immunological phenotypes. When HLA alleles, especially DR and DQ, strongly co-occurred, TCR associations were difficult to assign to individual alleles. Three of the identified cytomegalovirus-associated TCR beta chains were confirmed in vitro to be specific for cytomegalovirus antigens. The study listed around 160 TCR beta chains as associated with cytomegalovirus. Sequencing depth was assumed to be roughly uniform across donors in the presence/absence analyses, though that assumption may not hold. Across donors, most TCR sequences were observed very rarely, whereas some public TCRs were present in many individuals. A later genetic analysis associated a missense DCLRE1C variant with V-gene and J-gene trimming of TCR beta chains, and an independent cohort replicated the association. The sequencing pipeline was judged likely to have produced a cluster of highly shared sequence variants as a technical artifact. The 87-base-pair reads could not distinguish some IMGT-functional V segments, including TRBV6-2 and TRBV6-3, so those segments were excluded. A later analysis found that TCR association rates varied across HLA loci, with DRB1 alleles showing the most associated TCRs and HLA-C alleles the fewest. Linkage disequilibrium might explain the correlated functional status among segregating V segments, but an unknown experimental factor could not be excluded. This cohort had only TCR beta chains sequenced, and the lack of alpha or paired-chain data limited which features could be detected. A later analysis found that HLA-associated TCR beta chains were more clonally expanded and had lower generation probabilities than equally common non-associated chains. The classifier was reported to diagnose cytomegalovirus status with high specificity and sensitivity in both the original and validation cohorts. According to a later analysis, most CMV-associated TCR beta chains appeared to be HLA-restricted, and the HLA associations seemed to be driven largely by CMV exposure. Because HLA typing was missing for some donors at each locus, association tests included only the typed subset.

The cohort was made up of 666 healthy bone marrow donors. Cohort members were all nominally healthy when sampled, although unrecorded immune exposures were likely present. The donor tested CMV seronegative and was one of the 352 seronegative cohort members. A peripheral blood sample was collected from each donor, and TCR beta sequencing was performed on peripheral blood mononuclear cells. Genomic DNA extraction from the blood cell samples was performed with the Qiagen DNeasy Blood Extraction Kit. Ends trimmed: V by 1 base, J by 4 bases; bases unmatched to a gene: 4. The CDR3 starts with the cysteine, ends with the phenylalanine, and has 15 residues. The entry retains the CDR3 DNA only, 45 bases that are in frame from base 1. CDR1 and CDR2 (MGHRA, YSYEKL) derive from the germline V gene.

Specimen: PBMCs. The chain links TRBV4-1 with TRBJ1-5, with TRBD1 identical over 7 junction bases. This TCR was recovered from a man aged 25-40 years in good health and CMV-seronegative. The DNA is as follows: TGCGCCAGCAGCCAAGTACAGGGGACTAATCAGCCCCAGCATTTT. This gives the protein CASSQVQGTNQPQHF.